The clone carrying this T cell receptor (beta chain) was detected only once. The trim removed 4 bases at V and 0 bases at J, leaving 2 bases unmatched. Germline V CDR1 and CDR2: MGHRA, YSYEKL. The CDR3 is 15 residues long. This entry comes from a study of shared clonotypes between healthy human individuals. Using immunoSEQ multiplex PCR, the repertoire was profiled, and TCRdb retains in-frame clones only, with some absent. The table includes approximately 470,000 clones, 81% detected once. The sample consisted of PBMCs. The TCR was taken from a woman between 35 and 50 years old in good health. Some clones in this sample may be carry-over from other donors' samples. J is TRBJ2-2 and V is TRBV4-1, with TRBD1 matching over 7 bases. CDR3 loop: CASSLGQANTGELFF. For the CDR3, the DNA is TGCGCCAGCAGCCTCGGACAGGCGAACACCGGGGAGCTGTTTTTT.